This T cell receptor beta chain was identified in a study of human T cells and chemical hapten exposure. Turning to the study itself: Mainly, slight library volume differences in the pool made TCR yields vary. Study findings and constraints: The study found that DPC sensitization did not change TCRs above 1 in 1000 frequency.

This clonotype has only a few counts. Its antigen is not identified. Researchers extracted total RNA from unfractionated whole blood. The study used a library that attached unique molecular identifiers to individual cDNA molecules. Per the original methods: Per-sample TCR counts ranged from 23,224 to 690,600, median roughly 87,000. From the reads, TCRdb called clonotypes with MiXCR, one entry per CDR3 protein. These V and J calls rely on TCRdb rather than the paper's analysis. The sample carries 95,000 to 150,000 distinct CDR3 sequences, 8% to 9.5% recorded once. Trimming took 5 bases from V and 0 from J; bases not matched to a gene: 7. The CDR3 spans 15 residues. Germline V gives CDR1 DFQATT, CDR2 SNEGSKA (reference sequence).

Sequences were obtained from whole blood. The chain carries TRBV20-1 and TRBJ2-7; 10 bases map to TRBD1. The clonotype originates from a human donor in good health. Some clones in this sample may be carry-over from other donors' samples. CDR3 sequence: CSAPLDRGASYEQYF. The CDR3 coding sequence is TGCAGTGCTCCCTTGGACAGGGGGGCCTCCTACGAGCAGTACTTC.